This is a list of T cell receptor beta chains from one sample in a study of T cell responses to AZD1222 COVID-19 vaccine. The protocol was immunoSEQ multiplex PCR, while the TCRdb copy is restricted to in-frame clones and leaves out a portion. Among about 150,000 clones listed, roughly 90% were seen once. Sample: peripheral blood, taken on day 0 of AZD1222 vaccination. The origin of the receptors is an adult in good health. Each CDR3 is given with its conserved first and last residue. Fields, in order: V gene, clone size, J gene, D gene, CDR3 protein, CDR3 DNA. D genes are given only for firm matches. Size is stated for part of the rows, as once, few or many counts, or as a class when the clone is expanded.

V: TRBV7-2
size: NA
J: TRBJ1-6
D: NA
CDR3: CASSLVTAIGALHF
DNA: TGTGCCAGCAGCTTAGTTACCGCCATTGGGGCCCTCCACTTT

V: TRBV19
size: NA
J: TRBJ1-5
D: TRBD1
CDR3: CARSDRAHSNQPQHF
DNA: TGTGCCAGGAGCGACAGGGCCCATAGCAATCAGCCCCAGCATTTT

V: TRBV5-1
size: NA
J: TRBJ2-7
D: NA
CDR3: CASSWDGYEQYF
DNA: TGCGCCAGCAGCTGGGACGGCTACGAGCAGTACTTC

V: TRBV7-3
size: NA
J: TRBJ2-3
D: TRBD2
CDR3: CASSLIGTTRSDTQYF
DNA: TGTGCCAGCAGCTTAATTGGGACTACCAGGTCGGATACGCAGTATTTT

V: TRBV5-4
size: NA
J: TRBJ2-1
D: NA
CDR3: CASGAEASYNEQFF
DNA: TGTGCCAGCGGCGCGGAGGCCTCCTACAATGAGCAGTTCTTC

V: TRBV2
size: NA
J: TRBJ1-3
D: NA
CDR3: CASSDARAGNTIYF
DNA: TGTGCCAGCAGTGACGCCAGGGCTGGAAACACCATATATTTT

V: TRBV6-4
size: once
J: TRBJ2-3
D: NA
CDR3: CASSAQPISTDTQYF
DNA: TGTGCCAGCAGCGCCCAGCCGATTAGCACAGATACGCAGTATTTT

V: TRBV7-9
size: NA
J: TRBJ1-2
D: NA
CDR3: CASSFGREGSYTF
DNA: TGTGCCAGCAGCTTCGGCAGGGAAGGAAGCTACACCTTC

V: TRBV28
size: NA
J: TRBJ1-6
D: NA
CDR3: CASVRQWGSPLHF
DNA: TGTGCCAGCGTGCGACAGTGGGGTTCACCCCTCCACTTT

V: TRBV9
size: NA
J: TRBJ2-3
D: NA
CDR3: CASSVGVLGDTQYF
DNA: TGTGCCAGCAGCGTAGGTGTCCTGGGAGATACGCAGTATTTT

V: TRBV2
size: NA
J: TRBJ2-5
D: TRBD2
CDR3: CASSANSGRPEETQYF
DNA: TGTGCCAGCAGTGCAAATAGCGGGAGGCCGGAGGAGACCCAGTACTTC

V: TRBV12-5
size: NA
J: TRBJ2-7
D: NA
CDR3: CASADSIPFEQYF
DNA: TGTGCTAGTGCCGACAGTATTCCTTTCGAGCAGTACTTC

V: TRBV7-2
size: NA
J: TRBJ1-3
D: TRBD1
CDR3: CASSPGGQRNTIYF
DNA: TGTGCCAGCAGCCCTGGGGGACAGCGAAACACCATATATTTT

V: TRBV20-1
size: NA
J: TRBJ2-5
D: NA
CDR3: CSGGQGETQYF
DNA: TGCAGTGGAGGGCAGGGGGAGACCCAGTACTTC

V: TRBV28
size: few
J: TRBJ1-4
D: NA
CDR3: CASRGRGKVGEKLFF
DNA: TGTGCCAGCAGGGGGCGGGGGAAGGTCGGTGAAAAACTGTTTTTT

V: TRBV7-6
size: NA
J: TRBJ1-1
D: NA
CDR3: CATSRQENTEAFF
DNA: TGTGCCACCTCGAGGCAGGAGAACACTGAAGCTTTCTTT

V: TRBV6-5
size: NA
J: TRBJ1-2
D: TRBD1
CDR3: CASRTGVGGYTF
DNA: TGTGCCAGCAGAACAGGGGTCGGTGGCTACACCTTC

V: TRBV2
size: NA
J: TRBJ1-4
D: NA
CDR3: CASQTARNEKLFF
DNA: TGTGCCTCCCAGACAGCCAGAAATGAAAAACTGTTTTTT

V: TRBV12-3/TRBV12-4
size: NA
J: TRBJ1-2
D: NA
CDR3: CALAGMGYGYTF
DNA: TGTGCTTTAGCGGGGATGGGCTATGGCTACACCTTC

V: TRBV18
size: NA
J: TRBJ1-2
D: NA
CDR3: CASSPPSRGYTF
DNA: TGTGCCAGCTCACCACCCTCCAGGGGCTACACCTTC

V: TRBV18
size: NA
J: TRBJ1-3
D: TRBD1
CDR3: CASSPGQGRNTIYF
DNA: TGTGCCAGCTCACCAGGACAGGGGAGAAACACCATATATTTT

V: TRBV6-5
size: NA
J: TRBJ2-5
D: TRBD2
CDR3: CASRRGGQETQYF
DNA: TGTGCCAGCCGCCGGGGGGGCCAAGAGACCCAGTACTTC

V: TRBV7-9
size: NA
J: TRBJ1-4
D: TRBD1
CDR3: CASSRDRGENEKLFF
DNA: TGTGCCAGCAGCCGCGACAGGGGGGAAAATGAAAAACTGTTTTTT

V: TRBV28
size: NA
J: TRBJ2-1
D: TRBD2
CDR3: CASNLAGGGYEQFF
DNA: TGTGCCAGCAACCTCGCGGGAGGCGGGTATGAGCAGTTCTTC

V: TRBV2
size: NA
J: TRBJ2-7
D: TRBD2
CDR3: CASSVGGTSFLYEQYF
DNA: TGTGCCAGCAGTGTCGGGGGGACTAGCTTTCTCTACGAGCAGTACTTC

V: TRBV11-3
size: NA
J: TRBJ2-3
D: NA
CDR3: CASSFSFGAPQYF
DNA: TGTGCCAGCAGCTTCTCCTTCGGGGCCCCGCAGTATTTT

V: TRBV2
size: NA
J: TRBJ1-6
D: NA
CDR3: CASSEGYSSSPLHF
DNA: TGTGCCAGCAGTGAGGGTTACTCCTCTTCACCCCTCCACTTT

V: TRBV6-5
size: NA
J: TRBJ2-7
D: NA
CDR3: CASSYSPEVAWNEQYF
DNA: TGTGCCAGCAGTTACTCGCCTGAGGTTGCGTGGAACGAGCAGTACTTC

V: TRBV11-2
size: NA
J: TRBJ1-1
D: NA
CDR3: CASSRGQQWENTEAFF
DNA: TGTGCCAGCAGCCGCGGACAGCAATGGGAGAACACTGAAGCTTTCTTT

V: TRBV18
size: NA
J: TRBJ1-1
D: NA
CDR3: CASSLTRNTEAFF
DNA: TGTGCCAGCTCCCTAACCCGAAACACTGAAGCTTTCTTT

V: TRBV3-1/TRBV3-2
size: NA
J: TRBJ2-1
D: TRBD2
CDR3: CASSPRLAGGPYNEQFF
DNA: TGTGCCAGCAGCCCTAGACTAGCGGGAGGGCCGTACAATGAGCAGTTCTTC

V: TRBV4-2
size: NA
J: TRBJ2-1
D: NA
CDR3: CASSITHSSYNEQFF
DNA: TGTGCCAGCAGCATTACACACAGCTCCTACAATGAGCAGTTCTTC

V: TRBV27
size: NA
J: TRBJ1-2
D: NA
CDR3: CASSLSGPTYGYTF
DNA: TGTGCCAGCAGTTTGTCGGGCCCTACTTATGGCTACACCTTC

V: TRBV10-3
size: NA
J: TRBJ1-6
D: TRBD1
CDR3: CATGQGENSPLHF
DNA: TGTGCCACCGGACAGGGGGAAAATTCACCCCTCCACTTT

V: TRBV29-1
size: NA
J: TRBJ1-2
D: NA
CDR3: CSVEIFGAGAGYTF
DNA: TGCAGCGTTGAAATATTCGGCGCAGGGGCAGGCTACACCTTC

V: TRBV9
size: NA
J: TRBJ2-3
D: TRBD1
CDR3: CASSVTGTEVDTQYF
DNA: TGTGCCAGCAGCGTAACCGGGACAGAAGTAGATACGCAGTATTTT

V: TRBV27
size: once
J: TRBJ1-2
D: NA
CDR3: CASSLSINQNYGYTF
DNA: TGTGCCAGCAGTTTATCGATAAACCAAAACTATGGCTACACCTTC

V: TRBV11-1
size: few
J: TRBJ2-7
D: NA
CDR3: CASSLGAAGEQYF
DNA: TGTGCCAGCAGCTTAGGGGCAGCGGGCGAGCAGTACTTC

V: TRBV6-6
size: NA
J: TRBJ2-3
D: NA
CDR3: CASSYGANTDTQYF
DNA: TGTGCCAGCAGTTACGGAGCCAACACAGATACGCAGTATTTT

V: TRBV6-6
size: NA
J: TRBJ2-7
D: NA
CDR3: CASSPIGTTKGYEQYF
DNA: TGTGCCAGCAGCCCGATCGGGACGACGAAAGGCTACGAGCAGTACTTC

V: TRBV10-1
size: NA
J: TRBJ2-5
D: NA
CDR3: CASSRDGETQYF
DNA: TGCGCCAGCAGTCGGGACGGAGAGACCCAGTACTTC

V: TRBV9
size: NA
J: TRBJ2-7
D: TRBD2
CDR3: CASSATPSGRTYEQYF
DNA: TGTGCCAGCAGCGCTACCCCTAGCGGGAGGACGTACGAGCAGTACTTC

V: TRBV27
size: once
J: TRBJ2-7
D: TRBD1
CDR3: CASSTNRDRVHEQYF
DNA: TGTGCCAGCAGCACAAACCGGGACAGGGTACACGAGCAGTACTTC

V: TRBV5-5
size: NA
J: TRBJ2-7
D: TRBD2
CDR3: CASSLAPSGGYEQYF
DNA: TGTGCCAGCAGCTTGGCCCCCTCGGGGGGCTACGAGCAGTACTTC

V: TRBV28
size: NA
J: TRBJ2-7
D: NA
CDR3: CASSNVRVEQYF
DNA: TGTGCCAGCAGTAATGTCCGGGTCGAGCAGTACTTC

V: TRBV10-2
size: few
J: TRBJ2-1
D: TRBD2
CDR3: CASSHGRGGEQFF
DNA: TGCGCCAGCAGTCACGGGAGGGGTGGTGAGCAGTTCTTC

V: TRBV5-1
size: NA
J: TRBJ2-1
D: TRBD2
CDR3: CASSLDAGAPYNEQFF
DNA: TGCGCCAGCAGCTTGGATGCGGGAGCGCCCTACAATGAGCAGTTCTTC

V: TRBV7-2
size: NA
J: TRBJ2-1
D: TRBD2
CDR3: CASSLVSLAGHQQFF
DNA: TGTGCCAGCAGCTTAGTTTCGCTAGCGGGCCATCAGCAGTTCTTC

V: TRBV18
size: NA
J: TRBJ1-1
D: TRBD1
CDR3: CASSWDRAEAFF
DNA: TGTGCCAGCTCATGGGACAGGGCCGAAGCTTTCTTT

V: TRBV27
size: NA
J: TRBJ2-5
D: NA
CDR3: CASSLRSSPGETQYF
DNA: TGTGCCAGCAGTTTGCGCAGTAGCCCCGGGGAGACCCAGTACTTC

V: TRBV11-3
size: NA
J: TRBJ2-3
D: NA
CDR3: CASSARDGGTDTQYF
DNA: TGTGCCAGCAGCGCGAGGGACGGGGGCACAGATACGCAGTATTTT

V: TRBV14
size: once
J: TRBJ2-5
D: NA
CDR3: CASSQGTVGGWGETQYF
DNA: TGTGCCAGCAGCCAAGGCACGGTCGGGGGCTGGGGAGAGACCCAGTACTTC

V: TRBV7-2
size: NA
J: TRBJ1-4
D: NA
CDR3: CASSPRRGGNEKLFF
DNA: TGTGCCAGCAGCCCCAGACGGGGGGGGAATGAAAAACTGTTTTTT